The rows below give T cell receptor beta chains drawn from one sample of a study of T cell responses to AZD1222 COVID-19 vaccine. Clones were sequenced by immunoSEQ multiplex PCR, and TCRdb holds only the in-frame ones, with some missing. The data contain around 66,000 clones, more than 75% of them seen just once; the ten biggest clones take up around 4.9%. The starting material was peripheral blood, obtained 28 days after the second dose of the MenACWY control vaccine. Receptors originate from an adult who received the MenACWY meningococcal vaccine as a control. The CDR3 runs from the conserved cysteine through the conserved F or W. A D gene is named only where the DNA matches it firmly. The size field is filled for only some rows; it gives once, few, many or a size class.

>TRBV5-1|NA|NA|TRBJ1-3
CASSQGSSGNTIYF
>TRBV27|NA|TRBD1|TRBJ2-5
CASSLSPQGAGETQYF
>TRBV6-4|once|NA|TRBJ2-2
CASSVQGTGELFF
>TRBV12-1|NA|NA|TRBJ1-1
CASSFGAPWRAFF
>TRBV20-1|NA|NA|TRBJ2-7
CSASRGDSYEQYF
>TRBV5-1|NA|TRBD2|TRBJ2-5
CASSLVPAGGRTQYF
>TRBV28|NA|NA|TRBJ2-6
CASIGGLTGANVLTF
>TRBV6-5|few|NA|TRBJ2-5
CASSYQSHPETQYF
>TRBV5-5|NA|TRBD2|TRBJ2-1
CASSRPSGTRSGSSYNEQFF
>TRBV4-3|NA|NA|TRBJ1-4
CASSQDNPGASGEKLFF
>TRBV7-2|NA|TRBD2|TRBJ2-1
CASSFQLAAYNEQFF
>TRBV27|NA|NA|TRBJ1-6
CATGIFDNSPLHF
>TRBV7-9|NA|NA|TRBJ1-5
CASSLDSPRPQHF
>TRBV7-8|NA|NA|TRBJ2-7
CASRTGRDNEQYF
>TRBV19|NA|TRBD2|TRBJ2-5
CASSIRTSGFARMETQYF
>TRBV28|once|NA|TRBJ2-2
CASSVPGGYRELFF
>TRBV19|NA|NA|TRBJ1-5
CASSNLPQGSGNQPQHF
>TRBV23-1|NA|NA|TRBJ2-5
CASSQEGTLSETQYF
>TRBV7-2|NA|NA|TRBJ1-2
CASSLAQDSYGYTF
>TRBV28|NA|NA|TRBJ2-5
CASSLGTETQYF
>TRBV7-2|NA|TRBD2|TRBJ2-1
CASSISGSSNEQFF
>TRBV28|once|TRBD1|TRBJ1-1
CAITGQVVDTEAFF
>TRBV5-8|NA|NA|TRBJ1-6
CASSLGLGARNSPLHF
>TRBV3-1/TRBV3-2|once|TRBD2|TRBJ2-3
CASSRGAGDYTDTQYF
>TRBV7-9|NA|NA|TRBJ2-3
CASSLAGTSTDTQYF
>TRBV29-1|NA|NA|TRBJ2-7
CSVEIWSGRSYEQYF
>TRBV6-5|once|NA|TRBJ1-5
CASRPDSYSNQPQHF
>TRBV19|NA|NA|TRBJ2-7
CASSIDRLGGYEQYF
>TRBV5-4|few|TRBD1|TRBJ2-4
CASSPPGTGQNIQYF
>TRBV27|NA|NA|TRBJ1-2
CASSPLALSNYGYTF
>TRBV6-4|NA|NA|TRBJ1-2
CASSDGGYGYTF
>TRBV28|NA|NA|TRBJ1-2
CASNDEGNYGYTF
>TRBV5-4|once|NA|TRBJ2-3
CASSLESTDTQYF
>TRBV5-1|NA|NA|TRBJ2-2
CASRGRTGLTGELFF
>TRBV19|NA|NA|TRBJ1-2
CASSETGPSVYGYTF
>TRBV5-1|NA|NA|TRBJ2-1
CASSLAFRDRYNEQFF
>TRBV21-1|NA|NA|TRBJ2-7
CASSIPTDHLPYEQYF
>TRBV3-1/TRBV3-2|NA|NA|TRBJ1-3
CASSPYMTTLDTIYF
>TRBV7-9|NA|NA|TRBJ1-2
CASSAQYGYTF
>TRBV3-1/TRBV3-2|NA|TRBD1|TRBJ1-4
CASSQGTGGNNEKLFF
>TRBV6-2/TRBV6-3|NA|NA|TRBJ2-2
CASSYKKGSGDTGELFF
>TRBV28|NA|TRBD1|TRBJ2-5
CASSSGTGIMGTQYF
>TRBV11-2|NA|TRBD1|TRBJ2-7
CASSFRTGQYF
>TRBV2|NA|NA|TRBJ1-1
CASSETRGGEAFF
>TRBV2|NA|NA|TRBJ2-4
CASLGQTKNIQYF
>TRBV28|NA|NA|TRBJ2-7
CASSPSDSGHSYEQYF
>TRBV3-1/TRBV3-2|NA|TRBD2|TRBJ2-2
CASSQSASGGTGELFF
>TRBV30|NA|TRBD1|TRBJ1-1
CAWSPGTGNTEAFF
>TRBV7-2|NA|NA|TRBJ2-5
CASSLGTVGETQYF
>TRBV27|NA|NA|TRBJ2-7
CASSLGVRSYEQYF
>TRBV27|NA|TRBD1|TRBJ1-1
CASSRGTGKIGTEAFF
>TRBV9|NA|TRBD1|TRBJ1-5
CASSATGRQPQHF
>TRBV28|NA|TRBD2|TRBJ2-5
CASSGPLAGGETQYF
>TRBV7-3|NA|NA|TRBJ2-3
CASSLTYPDTQYF
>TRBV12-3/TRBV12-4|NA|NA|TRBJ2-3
CASSYSDTQYF